A single sample gave rise to the 25 T cell receptor beta chains below, sequenced in a study of early T cells in non-severe SARS-CoV-2 infection (dated by TCRdb to the early 2020s). To prepare the library, 5' RACE was applied. The instrument given in TCRdb is NextSeq 500. TCRdb trimmed the raw reads at Q25, called clones with MiXCR and kept productive beta chains. Identical CDR3 protein sequences are pooled into one entry, listed with their most common genes and DNA. In this sample the table shows tens of thousands of distinct CDR3 sequences, under 7.5% of which occur a single time. The ten largest make up 3% to 4.5% of the sample. The sequencing sample was made of whole blood. The receptors shown here come from an adult who was a healthcare worker with PCR-confirmed SARS-CoV-2 infection or an uninfected control (not recorded which).

This clonotype has more than one count but fewer than ten. The chain links TRBV27 to TRBJ2-1; possible D gene TRBD1, 5 bases. The CDR3 spans 15 residues. Per germline, CDR1 MNHEY and CDR2 SMNVEV (reference sequence). Trimming stripped 2 bases from V and 2 bases from J, with 10 bases between. The CDR3 region is CASSLGQGTYNEQFF. The CDR3 DNA follows: TGTGCCAGCAGTTTAGGGCAGGGAACCTACAATGAGCAGTTCTTC.

This rearrangement joins TRBV6-2 or TRBV6-3 to TRBJ2-2; D unresolved. This CDR3 region has 13 residues. The germline gives CDR1 MNHEY, CDR2 SVGEGT. Trimming left V 2 bases short and J 5 bases short, with 6 bases between. The CDR3 spells CASSYGKTGELFF. DNA of the CDR3: TGTGCCAGCAGTTACGGGAAGACCGGGGAGCTGTTTTTT.

At least ten counts were recorded for this clonotype. The chain joins TRBV29-1 to TRBJ2-7; a weak D match, TRBD1 (6 bases). From germline, CDR1 is SQVTM and CDR2 ANQGSEA. This CDR3 is built from 12 residues. Trimming stripped 7 bases from V and 2 bases from J, with 12 bases between. CDR3 sequence: CSAQGTTYEQYF. The CDR3 DNA is TGCAGCGCCCAGGGGACCACCTACGAGCAGTACTTC.

This clonotype was detected a few times. DNA for the CDR3: TGTGCCAGCCAGAATCTGGGGCAAGAGACCCAGTACTTC. Translating gives CASQNLGQETQYF. The V and J genes are TRBV3-1 and TRBJ2-5, with D unresolved. The CDR3 consists of 13 residues. Trimming removed 8 bases at V and 2 bases at J, with 12 bases between. The germline V gene has CDR1 LGHDT and CDR2 YNNKEL (reference sequence).

This clonotype was found many times. The rearrangement joins TRBV6-1 to TRBJ1-2; perhaps TRBD1 as D (6 bases). Germline V gives CDR1 MNHNS, CDR2 SASEGT. V lost 2 bases and J 4 bases, leaving 14 bases between the germline ends. CDR3 length equals 15 residues. CDR3 coding DNA: TGTGCCAGCAGTGAATCAGGGGTGTGGTCCTATGGCTACACCTTC. It translates to CASSESGVWSYGYTF.

Note on this clonotype: This sequence may be a read error, since a much larger clone differs from it by one base. The chain couples TRBV12-3 or TRBV12-4 to TRBJ1-6; D is unclear. Trimming removed 1 base from V and 10 bases from J, with 11 bases in between. CDR3 length: 14 residues. The CDR3 region is CASSLGTGSSPLHF. In nucleotides, the CDR3 is TGTGCCAGCAGTTTAGGGACGGGCTCGTCACCCCTCCACTTT.

This clonotype appeared many times. The V and J genes are TRBV7-9 and TRBJ2-1, with D tentatively TRBD2 (6 bases). Germline CDR1 is SEHNR and CDR2 is FQNEAQ (reference sequence). The CDR3 is 15 amino acids. Deletions cut 5 bases from V and 4 bases from J, with 15 bases between. The CDR3 is CASSIGTAPYNEQFF. Here the CDR3 DNA reads TGTGCCAGCAGCATCGGGACTGCCCCATACAATGAGCAGTTCTTC.

This clonotype has a count of ten or more. The genes are TRBV20-1 and TRBJ2-2; 9 bases agree with TRBD1. Germline V CDR1 and CDR2: DFQATT, SNEGSKA (reference sequence). The CDR3 contains 15 residues. V lost 3 bases, J lost 6 bases, and 8 bases stayed unmatched. The CDR3 nucleotides read TGCAGTGCTAGCCAAGGACAGGGGAGGTCCGGGGAGCTGTTTTTT. This gives the protein CSASQGQGRSGELFF.

This clonotype was seen more than once but under ten times. The chain couples TRBV7-9 to TRBJ1-3, with a weak D call TRBD1 (6 bases). The CDR3 runs to 16 residues. Germline V gene sequence: CDR1 SEHNR, CDR2 FQNEAQ (reference sequence). V was trimmed by 6 bases and J by 6 bases, leaving 21 bases between them. Here the CDR3 DNA reads TGTGCCAGCAGTCCTCCCCCCCGGGGGCCAGAAAACACCATATATTTT. Protein product: CASSPPPRGPENTIYF.

The sample holds many counts of this clonotype. CDR3 protein: CASSQGGAGELFF. Written as DNA, the CDR3 is TGTGCCAGCAGCCAGGGTGGGGCCGGGGAGCTGTTTTTT. V gene TRBV6-1 combines with J gene TRBJ2-2; weak D call: TRBD1 (5 bases). The V gene's germline CDR1 is MNHNS and CDR2 SASEGT. CDR3 size: 13 residues. Between the trimmed V and J ends, which lost 6 bases and 6 bases, there was a span of 11 bases.

The chain is built from TRBV7-3 and TRBJ2-2; D not certain. Trimming took off 4 bases at V and 5 bases at J, with 5 bases between the two ends. The CDR3 is made up of 12 amino acids. The germline V gene has CDR1 SGHTA and CDR2 FQGTGA. The CDR3 region is CASSSSTGELFF. As DNA, the CDR3 is TGTGCCAGCAGCTCTTCAACCGGGGAGCTGTTTTTT.

V usage is TRBV6-1 and J usage is TRBJ2-7; 8 nucleotides match TRBD1. The junction had 5 bases not matched to a gene; V was cut back by 2 bases and J by 2 bases. The CDR3 consists of 15 residues. Germline V gene data show CDR1 as MNHNS and CDR2 as SASEGT. The CDR3 here is CASSEMGTGPYEQYF. DNA for the CDR3: TGTGCCAGCAGTGAAATGGGGACAGGCCCCTACGAGCAGTACTTC.

V gene TRBV4-3 combines with J gene TRBJ1-1; no firm D call. Germline lookup yields CDR1 LGHNA and CDR2 YSLEER. CDR3 size: 18 residues. Trimming stripped 1 base from V and 0 bases from J, with 18 bases between. As DNA, the CDR3 is TGCGCCAGCAGCCAAGGCCAGACACATGCGATCCTGAACACTGAAGCTTTCTTT. This translates into CASSQGQTHAILNTEAFF.

The sample holds many counts of this clonotype. The chain combines TRBV12-3 or TRBV12-4 with TRBJ2-3, with 8 bases fitting TRBD1. The J segment lost 3 bases and the V segment lost 5 bases, leaving 7 bases of the junction unmatched. CDR3 length: 15 amino acids. The chain's CDR3 is CASSLDRGRTDTQYF. Written as DNA, the CDR3 is TGTGCCAGCAGTCTAGACAGGGGTAGGACAGATACGCAGTATTTT.

This clonotype is medium-sized (0.01 to 0.1%) in the sample. The chain combines TRBV6-5 with TRBJ2-7, with TRBD2 matching over 7 bases. The CDR3 runs to 16 residues. Trimming at V came to 6 bases and at J to 3 bases, leaving 14 bases not matched to a gene. The germline gives CDR1 MNHEY, CDR2 SVGAGI. Written as DNA, the CDR3 is TGTGCCAGCAGCCCCGAACGGGGGGAGGGGTTCTACGAGCAGTACTTC. Translated, it gives CASSPERGEGFYEQYF.

This clonotype was seen at least ten times. This CDR3 is CASKTSGGDFYEQYF. In DNA form, the CDR3 reads TGTGCCAGCAAAACCAGCGGGGGCGATTTTTACGAGCAGTACTTC. This chain connects TRBV2 to TRBJ2-7, with 8 bases that match TRBD2. J lost 4 bases, V lost 7 bases, and 12 bases had no gene match. Germline CDR1 is SNHLY and CDR2 is FYNNEI. The CDR3 consists of 15 residues.

This sequence joins TRBV4-2 and TRBJ2-7, with D perhaps assigned TRBD1 or TRBD2 (5 bases each). This CDR3 region has 14 residues. In germline, CDR1 is LGHNA, CDR2 YNFKEQ. V was cut by 2 bases and J by 0 bases, with 8 bases left in between. The CDR3 sequence: CASSQLGDSYEQYF. In DNA, the CDR3 is TGTGCCAGCAGCCAATTGGGGGACTCCTACGAGCAGTACTTC.

This clonotype was seen repeatedly, ten times or more. V is TRBV9 and J is TRBJ2-5; D may be TRBD1 (5 bases). V gave up 4 bases and J gave up 3 bases, with 19 bases separating them. The CDR3 runs 16 residues. Germline V gene lookup returns CDR1 SGDLS and CDR2 YYNGEE. The DNA of the CDR3 is TGTGCCAGCAGCTCGAGCCGACAGCTAGGGGAAGAGACCCAGTACTTC. It translates to CASSSSRQLGEETQYF.

The table lists this clonotype with a few counts. V is TRBV13 and J is TRBJ2-5; TRBD1 is a possible D gene (7 bases). The length of the CDR3 is 17 residues. Germline assignment: CDR1 PRHDT and CDR2 FYEKMQ (reference sequence). Trimming pared 0 bases from V and 5 bases from J, leaving 19 bases between. The DNA for the CDR3 is TGTGCCAGCAGCTTAGGAACCGGGACTCCCAGGGGGGAGACCCAGTACTTC. Residues: CASSLGTGTPRGETQYF.

This sequence joins TRBV5-5 and TRBJ2-7; TRBD2 might be the D (6 bases). The germline V gene encodes CDR1 SGHKS and CDR2 YYEKEE (reference sequence). Trimming shortened V by 1 base and J by 11 bases, and 16 bases separated the two germline ends. This CDR3 has 13 residues. CDR3 nucleotides: TGTGCCAGCAGCTTGTATGTCGGGGGACTCGAGTACTTC. Protein sequence: CASSLYVGGLEYF.

This clonotype was counted a few times. The chain recombines TRBV18 with TRBJ2-3, with TRBD2 identical over 13 bases. This CDR3 has 18 residues. The J segment lost 0 bases and the V segment lost 3 bases, leaving 6 bases of the junction unmatched. The V gene's germline CDR1 is KGHSH and CDR2 LQKENI. CDR3 amino acids: CASSPRLAGGPSTDTQYF. The CDR3 nucleotides read TGTGCCAGCTCACCGCGACTAGCGGGGGGACCTAGCACAGATACGCAGTATTTT.

This clonotype was seen at least ten times. The chain has TRBV12-3 or TRBV12-4 and TRBJ2-5; a weak D match, TRBD1 (5 bases). Trimming removed 7 bases at V and 0 bases at J, with 12 bases between. The CDR3 is 14 amino acids. This CDR3 reads CASNWQGYQETQYF. The CDR3 nucleotides read TGTGCCAGCAATTGGCAGGGTTACCAAGAGACCCAGTACTTC.

This clonotype was counted ten times or more. The chain links TRBV27 to TRBJ1-6, with 7 bases aligning to TRBD1. The CDR3 spans 15 residues. Germline assignment: CDR1 MNHEY and CDR2 SMNVEV (reference sequence). Trimming at V came to 4 bases and at J to 4 bases, leaving 4 bases not matched to a gene. CDR3 in DNA: TGTGCCAGCAGTTCAGGGGGAGGGTATAATTCACCCCTCCACTTT. Protein product: CASSSGGGYNSPLHF.

This clonotype was counted ten times or more. The chain recombines TRBV6-1 with TRBJ2-7; TRBD2 agrees at 11 bases. The CDR3 sequence is 15 residues long. Trimming cost V 1 base and J 6 bases; bases outside gene matches: 5. The germline V gene has CDR1 MNHNS and CDR2 SASEGT. The CDR3, as DNA: TGTGCCAGCAGTGAAGTTCCTAGCGGGGGGTTCGAGCAGTACTTC. Translation: CASSEVPSGGFEQYF.

Only a few counts were recorded for this clonotype. The rearrangement uses TRBV27 and TRBJ1-5, with a tentative D call TRBD1 (6 bases). V was cut by 1 base and J by 3 bases, with 10 bases left in between. This CDR3 is 15 amino acids long. Per germline, CDR1 MNHEY and CDR2 SMNVEV (reference sequence). The CDR3 DNA is TGTGCCAGCAGTTTATGGGGGGCCAACAATCAGCCCCAGCATTTT. Its protein is CASSLWGANNQPQHF.